The next 13 T cell receptor beta chains were all read from a single sample in a study of liver allograft versus peripheral blood T cells. Study-wide context: Liver transplant recipients had T cell receptor repertoires compared between transplanted liver and peripheral blood.

TCRdb re-called the reads through MiXCR, storing one row per CDR3 protein. The data hold 5,000 to 6,500 distinct CDR3 sequences, with around 16% observed a single time. The receptors originated from a human patient who had a liver transplant. Certain T cells may be donor cells from the graft.

This clonotype was seen ten or more times. The chain has TRBV6-5 and TRBJ1-1; D is unclear. The CDR3 runs to 13 residues. Germline CDR1 reads MNHEY; CDR2 reads SVGAGI. Trimming shortened V by 0 bases and J by 1 base, and 3 bases separated the two germline ends. The CDR3 DNA reads as TGTGCCAGCAGTTACTCGGAGAACACTGAAGCTTTCTTT. Translation: CASSYSENTEAFF.

This clonotype is deemed medium-sized. V and J are TRBV6-1 and TRBJ2-7; possible D gene TRBD1, 6 bases. This CDR3 has 15 amino acids. Germline V gene lookup returns CDR1 MNHNS and CDR2 SASEGT. The V end was cut by 6 bases, the J end by 0 bases, with 15 bases between. The CDR3 region is CASSHSLDSSYEQYF. CDR3 nucleotide sequence: TGTGCCAGCAGCCATAGCTTGGACAGCTCCTACGAGCAGTACTTC.

This clonotype ranks as medium-sized (0.01 to 0.1%). The chain is built from TRBV29-1 and TRBJ2-5, with D maybe TRBD2 (5 bases). Germline CDR1 reads SQVTM; CDR2 reads ANQGSEA. V shed 1 base and J shed 2 bases, with 11 bases lying between them. The CDR3 length is 14 residues. The CDR3 spells CSVEGGALQETQYF. CDR3 in DNA: TGCAGCGTTGAAGGGGGAGCCCTGCAAGAGACCCAGTACTTC.

The table lists this clonotype with many counts. The genes are TRBV6-6 and TRBJ1-2, with TRBD1 matching 9 bases. CDR3 length: 15 amino acids. J lost 7 bases, V lost 6 bases, and 12 bases had no gene match. The germline V gene has CDR1 MNHNY and CDR2 SVGAGI (reference sequence). CDR3 nucleotide sequence: TGTGCCAGCAGCCAGACGGGACAGGGAGCTGGTGGCTACACCTTC. The encoded protein is CASSQTGQGAGGYTF.

The table lists this clonotype with many counts. V usage is TRBV6-2 or TRBV6-3 and J usage is TRBJ2-5, with 12 bases fitting TRBD2. Germline V gene data show CDR1 as MNHEY and CDR2 as SVGEGT. The V segment lost 8 bases and the J segment 5 bases; nucleotides outside the gene matches: 3. The CDR3 extends over 13 amino acids. The CDR3 DNA sequence: TGTGCCAGCGACGGGACTAGCGGGGAGACCCAGTACTTC. Its protein product is CASDGTSGETQYF.

This clonotype was counted a few times. DNA of the CDR3: TGTGCCAGCATCGGCGGGAGATCCCACGAGCAGTACTTC. This codes for CASIGGRSHEQYF. The chain has TRBV28 and TRBJ2-7; TRBD2 matches at 7 bases. The germline gives CDR1 MDHEN, CDR2 SYDVKM. V gave up 7 bases and J gave up 5 bases; unmatched junction bases: 8. CDR3 length equals 13 residues.

In its sample, this clonotype was seen a few times. The chain employs TRBV7-9 and TRBJ1-1; weak D call: TRBD1 (5 bases). The V gene's germline CDR1 is SEHNR and CDR2 FQNEAQ (reference sequence). The CDR3 loop spans 15 amino acids. The ends were cut back, 3 bases at V and 1 base at J, with 12 bases in the middle. In DNA form, the CDR3 reads TGTGCCAGCAGCTTCGGGACGGTAGGGAACACTGAAGCTTTCTTT. It translates to CASSFGTVGNTEAFF.

The table lists this clonotype with a few counts. V is TRBV15 and J is TRBJ2-7; D unresolved. The CDR3 runs 13 residues. Trimming cost V 0 bases and J 2 bases, with 5 bases left between them. In germline, CDR1 is LNHNV, CDR2 YYDKDF (reference sequence). The CDR3 spells CATSRDFAYEQYF. The CDR3 DNA follows: TGTGCCACCAGCAGAGATTTCGCCTACGAGCAGTACTTC.

This clonotype is judged medium-sized. This chain uses TRBV19 with TRBJ2-7; tentative D call: TRBD1 (5 bases). Trimming left V 8 bases short and J 1 base short, with 12 bases between. The CDR3 has 13 amino acids. CDR1 is LNHDA and CDR2 is SQIVND in the germline V gene (reference sequence). The CDR3 protein is CASRARTSYEQYF. The CDR3 coding sequence is TGTGCCAGTCGGGCCAGGACATCCTACGAGCAGTACTTC.

In this sample, this clonotype turned up a few times. The rearrangement uses TRBV30 and TRBJ1-1; D gene ambiguous. Trimming removed 4 bases at V and 6 bases at J, with 9 bases between. This CDR3 has 11 amino acids. Germline V gives CDR1 GTSNPN, CDR2 SVGIG (reference sequence). The CDR3 coding sequence is TGTGCCTGGATAGTTTCTTCTGAAGCTTTCTTT. It specifies CAWIVSSEAFF.

This clonotype came up a few times. The J gene is TRBJ2-7, the V gene TRBV20-1; 10 bases fit TRBD2. The germline V gene encodes CDR1 DFQATT and CDR2 SNEGSKA (reference sequence). J lost 6 bases, V lost 3 bases, and 8 bases had no gene match. The CDR3 sequence is 14 residues long. The CDR3: CSASLLAGMGEQYF. CDR3 DNA: TGCAGTGCTAGCTTACTAGCGGGAATGGGCGAGCAGTACTTC.

The rearrangement links TRBV9 to TRBJ2-3; TRBD2 matches 13 bases. The ends lost 4 bases at V and 3 bases at J; junction bases unmatched: 2. The CDR3 extends over 15 amino acids. Germline V gene data show CDR1 as SGDLS and CDR2 as YYNGEE. The CDR3 DNA reads TGTGCCAGCAGCACTAGCGGGAGGGTAACAGATACGCAGTATTTT. Protein sequence: CASSTSGRVTDTQYF. Combining the CDR3 with reference TRBV9 and TRBJ2-3 gives the whole variable domain DSGVTQTPKHLITATGQRVTLRCSPRSGDLSVYWYQQSLDQGLQFLIQYYNGEERAKGNILERFSAQQFPDLHSELNLSSLELGDSALYFCASSTSGRVTDTQYFGPGTRLTVL.

V gene TRBV27 combines with J gene TRBJ2-5; 7 bases match TRBD2. Germline CDR1 is MNHEY and CDR2 is SMNVEV (reference sequence). This CDR3 spans 14 amino acids. The V gene end was trimmed by 5 bases and the J gene end by 5 bases; junction bases not matched to a gene: 8. CDR3 DNA: TGTGCCAGCAGTGACCGATGGGGGGGGGAGACCCAGTACTTC. Translated, it gives CASSDRWGGETQYF.